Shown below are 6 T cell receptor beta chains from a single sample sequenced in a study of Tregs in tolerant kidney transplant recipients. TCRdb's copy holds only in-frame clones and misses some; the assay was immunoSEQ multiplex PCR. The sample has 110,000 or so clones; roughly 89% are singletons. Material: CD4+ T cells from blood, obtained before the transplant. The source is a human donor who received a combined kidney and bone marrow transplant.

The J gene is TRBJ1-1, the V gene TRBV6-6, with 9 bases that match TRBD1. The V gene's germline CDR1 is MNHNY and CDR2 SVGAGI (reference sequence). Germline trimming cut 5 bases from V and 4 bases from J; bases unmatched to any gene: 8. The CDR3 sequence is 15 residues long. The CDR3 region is CASSPWGQGGTEAFF. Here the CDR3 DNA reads TGTGCCAGCAGTCCCTGGGGACAGGGTGGCACTGAAGCTTTCTTT.

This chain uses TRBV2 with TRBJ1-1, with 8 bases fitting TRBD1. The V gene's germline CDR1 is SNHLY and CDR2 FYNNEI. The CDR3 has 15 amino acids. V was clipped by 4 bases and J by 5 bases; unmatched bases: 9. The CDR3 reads CASSAGQGGDTEAFF. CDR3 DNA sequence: TGTGCCAGCAGTGCCGGACAGGGAGGAGATACTGAAGCTTTCTTT.

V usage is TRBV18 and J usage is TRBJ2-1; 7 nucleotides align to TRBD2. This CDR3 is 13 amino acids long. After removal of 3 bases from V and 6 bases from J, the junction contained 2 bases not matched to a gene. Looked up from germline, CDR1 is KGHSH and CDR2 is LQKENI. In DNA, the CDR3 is TGTGCCAGCTCACCTACGGGAGGCAATGAGCAGTTCTTC. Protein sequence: CASSPTGGNEQFF.

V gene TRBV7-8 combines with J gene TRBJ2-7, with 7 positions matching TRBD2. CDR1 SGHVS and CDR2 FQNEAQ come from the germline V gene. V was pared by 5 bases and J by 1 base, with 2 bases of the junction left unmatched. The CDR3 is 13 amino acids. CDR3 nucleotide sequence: TGTGCCAGCAGCCCCGGGGGGTCCTACGAGCAGTACTTC. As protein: CASSPGGSYEQYF.

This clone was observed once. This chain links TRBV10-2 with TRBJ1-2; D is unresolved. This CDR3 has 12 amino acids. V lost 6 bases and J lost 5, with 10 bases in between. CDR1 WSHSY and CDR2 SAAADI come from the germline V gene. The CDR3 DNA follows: TGCGCCAGCAGCAATAGAGGGTATGGCTACACCTTC. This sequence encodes CASSNRGYGYTF.

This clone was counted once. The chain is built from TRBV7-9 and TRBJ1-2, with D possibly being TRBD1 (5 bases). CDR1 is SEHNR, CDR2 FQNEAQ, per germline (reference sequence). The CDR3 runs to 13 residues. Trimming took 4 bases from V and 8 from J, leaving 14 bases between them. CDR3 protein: CASSSGGAKGYTF. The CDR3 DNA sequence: TGTGCCAGCAGCTCAGGAGGGGCGAAGGGCTACACCTTC.